The 18 T cell receptor beta chains below come from one sample, sequenced in a study of blood T cell repertoires in COVID-19. TCRdb's copy holds only in-frame clones and misses some; the assay was immunoSEQ multiplex PCR. The sample has 100,000 to 150,000 clones; around 83% are singletons. Sequenced sample: peripheral blood. The receptors come from a man in his 60s with acute or convalescent COVID-19.

V and J are TRBV5-1 and TRBJ2-3, with D uncertain. This CDR3 is 15 amino acids long. V was shortened by 3 bases and J by 2 bases, with 13 bases between the two germline ends. Per the germline V gene, CDR1 is SGHRS and CDR2 is YFSETQ. CDR3 loop: CASSSQREVTDTQYF. CDR3 in DNA: TGCGCCAGCAGCTCCCAGCGTGAGGTCACAGATACGCAGTATTTT.

The gene calls are TRBV4-1 and TRBJ1-5; 7 nucleotides agree with TRBD1. V lost 4 bases and J lost 1; bases outside the gene matches: 16. This CDR3 spans 19 amino acids. Germline V gene sequence: CDR1 MGHRA, CDR2 YSYEKL. The CDR3 loop is CASSPHPNRGGGSNQPQHF. The CDR3 nucleotides read TGCGCCAGCAGCCCTCACCCAAACAGGGGCGGGGGGAGCAATCAGCCCCAGCATTTT.

Regarding this clone: The same CDR3 arises from other DNA sequences in this sample as well. V and J are TRBV5-1 and TRBJ2-5, with D tentatively TRBD1 (5 bases). V was trimmed by 0 bases and J by 5 bases, leaving 11 bases between them. The CDR3 sequence is 14 residues long. Germline V CDR1 and CDR2: SGHRS, YFSETQ. CDR3 in amino acids: CASSLAAGRETQYF. CDR3 sequence (DNA): TGCGCCAGCAGCTTGGCCGCAGGGCGGGAGACCCAGTACTTC.

Only a few counts were recorded for this clone. The chain links TRBV30 to TRBJ2-1; D gene ambiguous. The CDR3 contains 12 residues. Germline CDR1 GTSNPN, CDR2 SVGIG (reference sequence). The V and J ends lost 0 bases and 7 bases respectively, with 7 bases between them. The CDR3 here is CAWSVWPNEQFF. In nucleotides, the CDR3 is TGTGCCTGGAGTGTCTGGCCAAATGAGCAGTTCTTC.

This sequence joins TRBV5-4 and TRBJ2-7; 10 nucleotides agree with TRBD1. V lost 4 bases to trimming and J lost 0 bases; unmatched junction nucleotides: 10. Germline V gene sequence: CDR1 SGHNT, CDR2 YYREEE (reference sequence). The CDR3 sequence is 17 residues long. CDR3 protein: CASSRGWGQGNSYEQYF. The DNA of the CDR3 is TGTGCCAGCAGCCGCGGGTGGGGACAGGGGAACTCCTACGAGCAGTACTTC. Looking up the rest from reference TRBV5-4 and TRBJ2-7 gives the full variable domain: ETGVTQSPTHLIKTRGQQVTLRCSSQSGHNTVSWYQQALGQGPQFIFQYYREEENGRGNFPPRFSGLQFPNYSSELNVNALELDDSALYLCASSRGWGQGNSYEQYFGPGTRLTVT.

V is TRBV10-2 and J is TRBJ1-2, with 8 bases aligning to TRBD1. Germline V gene sequence: CDR1 WSHSY, CDR2 SAAADI. The CDR3 totals 15 residues. V trimming: 3 bases; J trimming: 6 bases; junction bases outside the gene matches: 9. Here the CDR3 reads CASSERAGGLDGYTF. Written as DNA, the CDR3 is TGCGCCAGCAGTGAAAGGGCAGGGGGCCTGGATGGCTACACCTTC.

The V call is TRBV2, the J call TRBJ1-1, with 8 bases fitting TRBD1. The CDR3 is made up of 14 amino acids. V lost 7 bases and J lost 1; bases outside the gene matches: 5. CDR1 and CDR2 from the germline V gene are SNHLY and FYNNEI. The DNA for the CDR3 is TGTGCCAGCACGCGACAGGGGACGAACACTGAAGCTTTCTTT. Amino acid sequence: CASTRQGTNTEAFF.

The gene calls are TRBV28 and TRBJ1-1, with no clear D. CDR1 is MDHEN, CDR2 SYDVKM, per germline. The length of the CDR3 is 11 residues. V was shortened by 4 bases and J by 11 bases, with 11 bases between the two germline ends. DNA of the CDR3: TGTGCCAGCAGTTCAGACGGGTTGGCTTTCTTT. Amino acids: CASSSDGLAFF.

This chain's CDR3 is CASSFWGQAHNEQFF. CDR3 nucleotides: TGCGCCAGCAGCTTCTGGGGACAGGCCCACAATGAGCAGTTCTTC. The chain couples TRBV5-1 to TRBJ2-1; TRBD1 matches at 8 bases. The CDR3 is 15 amino acids. CDR1 is SGHRS, CDR2 YFSETQ, per germline. Trimming at V came to 2 bases and at J to 5 bases, leaving 6 bases not matched to a gene.

The gene calls are TRBV21-1 and TRBJ1-4; TRBD1 is the table's D call and was not checked against the DNA. TRBV21-1 represents a pseudogene. The CDR3 is 15 residues long. The CDR3 here is CASSRTFPTNEKLFF. The CDR3 DNA is TGTGCCAGCAGCAGGACATTTCCAACTAATGAAAAACTGTTTTTT.

The chain is built from TRBV9 and TRBJ1-1, with TRBD1 as a possible D gene (6 bases). Germline assignment: CDR1 SGDLS and CDR2 YYNGEE. The CDR3 extends over 15 amino acids. V lost 0 bases and J lost 1, with 10 bases in between. The CDR3 DNA follows: TGTGCCAGCAGCGTAGCGGGGGGCGGGAACACTGAAGCTTTCTTT. This sequence encodes CASSVAGGGNTEAFF.

This sequence joins TRBV11-1 and TRBJ2-7; 12 bases are shared with TRBD2. CDR1 is SGHAT, CDR2 FQDESV, per germline (reference sequence). V trimming: 5 bases; J trimming: 2 bases; junction bases outside the gene matches: 4. The CDR3 consists of 15 residues. DNA of the CDR3: TGTGCCAGCAGCCCAGGACTAGCGGGGCCCTACGAGCAGTACTTC. Its protein product is CASSPGLAGPYEQYF.

The V gene is TRBV18, the J gene TRBJ2-7, with a possible D match to TRBD1 (6 bases). The CDR3 consists of 15 residues. Looked up from germline, CDR1 is KGHSH and CDR2 is LQKENI. Trimming removed 2 bases at V and 2 bases at J, with 13 bases between. In nucleotides, the CDR3 is TGTGCCAGCTCACCAGGGTTGGACAGAACCTACGAGCAGTACTTC. Protein sequence: CASSPGLDRTYEQYF. Full variable domain (remainder filled in from reference TRBV18 and TRBJ2-7): NAGVMQNPRHLVRRRGQEARLRCSPMKGHSHVYWYRQLPEEGLKFMVYLQKENIIDESGMPKERFSAEFPKEGPSILRIQQVVRGDSAAYFCASSPGLDRTYEQYFGPGTRLTVT.

The chain employs TRBV12-5 and TRBJ1-2; 10 bases are shared with TRBD1. Trimming took 2 bases from V and 5 from J; bases not matched to a gene: 8. Per germline, CDR1 LGHNT and CDR2 FRNRAP. CDR3 length: 16 amino acids. CDR3 bases: TGTGCTAGTGGTTTGCGAGCCGGGACAGGGGATTATGGCTACACCTTC. As protein: CASGLRAGTGDYGYTF.

The sample holds a few counts of this clone. CDR3 sequence reads: CASSRKTSGRVYEQYF. The CDR3, as DNA: TGTGCCAGTAGTAGGAAGACTAGCGGGAGAGTCTACGAGCAGTACTTC. This chain links TRBV19 with TRBJ2-7; the match to TRBD2 covers 12 bases. The CDR3 runs to 16 residues. Germline V CDR1 and CDR2: LNHDA, SQIVND (reference sequence). J lost 3 bases, V lost 4 bases, and 7 bases had no gene match.

This chain uses TRBV2 with TRBJ2-1, with TRBD2 identical over 7 bases. The CDR3 spans 14 residues. Germline CDR1 is SNHLY and CDR2 is FYNNEI. With 1 base clipped from V and 8 bases from J, the junction kept 5 bases outside the gene matches. CDR3 region: CASSEGAGADEQFF. The CDR3 DNA follows: TGTGCCAGCAGTGAAGGGGCGGGAGCAGATGAGCAGTTCTTC.

The chain is built from TRBV6-4 and TRBJ1-1; TRBD1 aligns across 10 bases. The trim removed 4 bases at V and 8 bases at J, leaving 4 bases unmatched. Germline loops: CDR1 MRHNA, CDR2 SNTAGT. This CDR3 comprises 13 residues. The CDR3 bases are TGTGCCAGCAGTGTAGAGACAGGGGGCGAAGCTTTCTTT. This translates into CASSVETGGEAFF.

This chain links TRBV28 with TRBJ2-7, with 7 bases lining up with TRBD2. Germline trimming cut 5 bases from V and 0 bases from J; bases unmatched to any gene: 7. Germline CDR1 is MDHEN and CDR2 is SYDVKM. CDR3 length: 15 residues. CDR3 region: CASSLTGTTSYEQYF. Written as DNA, the CDR3 is TGTGCCAGCAGTCTCACCGGGACTACCTCCTACGAGCAGTACTTC.